These 10 T cell receptor beta chains were all obtained from the same sample, sequenced in a study of shared clonotypes between healthy human individuals. Profiling relied on immunoSEQ multiplex PCR, and the TCRdb table lists in-frame clones only, not all of them. The sample lists 2 million to 2.5 million clones; approximately 95% were seen once. Input material: naive CD4+ T cells from PBMCs. As to subset: CD45RA+ positively selected. The source is a man aged 18 to 35 in good health. Some clones in this sample may be carry-over from other donors' samples.

The chain employs TRBV21-1 and TRBJ2-1; the D call of TRBD2 is as the table states it, not checked on the DNA. TRBV21-1 corresponds to a pseudogene. CDR3 length equals 17 residues. Written as DNA, the CDR3 is TGTGCCAGCAGCAAAGGGGGACTAGCGGGGGTTTACAATGAGCAGTTCTTC. As protein: CASSKGGLAGVYNEQFF.

The chain combines TRBV5-1 with TRBJ2-3, with 10 bases that match TRBD2. Losses at the gene ends were 4 bases for V and 0 bases for J; bases not matched to a gene: 5. The germline V gene encodes CDR1 SGHRS and CDR2 YFSETQ. The CDR3 covers 16 residues. Here the CDR3 DNA reads TGCGCCAGCAGCACGGGACTAGCGTCAAGCACAGATACGCAGTATTTT. It translates to CASSTGLASSTDTQYF. The full variable domain, in which reference TRBV5-1 and TRBJ2-3 provide the parts outside the CDR3, is KAGVTQTPRYLIKTRGQQVTLSCSPISGHRSVSWYQQTPGQGLQFLFEYFSETQRNKGNFPGRFSGRQFSNSRSEMNVSTLELGDSALYLCASSTGLASSTDTQYFGPGTRLTVL.

Regarding this clone: Other DNA sequences in the same sample also yield this CDR3. The V and J genes are TRBV28 and TRBJ2-7; D is uncertain. Trimming took 3 bases from V and 3 from J, leaving 9 bases between them. The CDR3 spans 13 residues. The germline V gene has CDR1 MDHEN and CDR2 SYDVKM. The CDR3 loop is CASSLSGFYEQYF. The CDR3, as DNA: TGTGCCAGCAGTTTGAGTGGTTTCTACGAGCAGTACTTC.

This clone was seen a few times. The gene calls are TRBV11-2 and TRBJ1-5, with 8 bases matching TRBD1. Germline CDR1 and CDR2: SGHAT and FQNNGV. CDR3 length: 14 amino acids. With 5 bases clipped from V and 5 bases from J, the junction kept 5 bases outside the gene matches. The CDR3 coding sequence is TGTGCCAGCAGCCGACAGGGGCAGTATCAGCCCCAGCATTTT. This sequence encodes CASSRQGQYQPQHF.

The chain couples TRBV5-1 to TRBJ2-1; 8 nucleotides match TRBD2. J was trimmed by 1 base and V by 0 bases; bases with no gene match: 6. The germline gives CDR1 SGHRS, CDR2 YFSETQ. This CDR3 has 17 residues. CDR3 nucleotide sequence: TGCGCCAGCAGCTTGGCGGCGGGAGGACATTCCTACAATGAGCAGTTCTTC. This codes for CASSLAAGGHSYNEQFF.

This clone came up once. Distinct nucleotide sequences in the sample also encode this CDR3. The genes are TRBV11-3 and TRBJ2-1, with D hard to call. This CDR3 comprises 11 residues. Deletions cut 1 base from V and 9 bases from J, with 4 bases between. The germline V gene encodes CDR1 SGHNT and CDR2 YENEEA. CDR3 bases: TGTGCCAGCAGCTTAGGAGGTGAGCAGTTCTTC. Amino acid sequence: CASSLGGEQFF. Full variable domain (outside the CDR3, taken from reference TRBV11-3 and TRBJ2-1): EAGVVQSPRYKIIEKKQPVAFWCNPISGHNTLYWYLQNLGQGPELLIRYENEEAVDDSQLPKDRFSAERLKGVDSTLKIQPAELGDSAVYLCASSLGGEQFFGPGTRLTVL.

This clone was detected only a few times. The chain combines TRBV30 with TRBJ1-1, with no clear D. V lost 3 bases and J 2 bases, leaving 7 bases between the germline ends. CDR1 and CDR2 from the germline V gene are GTSNPN and SVGIG (reference sequence). There are 12 residues in the CDR3. The CDR3 reads CAWSSLNTEAFF. CDR3 coding DNA: TGTGCCTGGAGCAGCTTAAACACTGAAGCTTTCTTT.

The chain combines TRBV2 with TRBJ1-5, with D unresolved. V lost 7 bases to trimming and J lost 6 bases, with 16 bases between them. Germline CDR1 and CDR2: SNHLY and FYNNEI. The CDR3 sequence is 14 residues long. Here the CDR3 DNA reads TGTGCCAGCAACGTCGGAGGTGTAGGTCAGCCCCAGCATTTT. Protein product: CASNVGGVGQPQHF.

V gene TRBV19 combines with J gene TRBJ1-2; D not resolved. The CDR3 spans 17 residues. The ends were cut back, 5 bases at V and 7 bases at J, with 26 bases in the middle. In germline, CDR1 is LNHDA, CDR2 SQIVND (reference sequence). In nucleotides, the CDR3 is TGTGCCAGTAGTGCAGGCGGTTCACGACGGATGACTGCTGGCTACACCTTC. This codes for CASSAGGSRRMTAGYTF.

A single count supports this clone. The chain is built from TRBV7-3 and TRBJ2-7; TRBD1 agrees at 8 bases. CDR1 and CDR2 (germline): SGHTA, FQGTGA. The CDR3 is 14 amino acids. The trim removed 4 bases at V and 0 bases at J, leaving 2 bases unmatched. For the CDR3, the DNA is TGTGCCAGCAGCTATACAGGGGGCTCCTACGAGCAGTACTTC. Its protein is CASSYTGGSYEQYF.